This T cell receptor (beta chain) originates from a study of blood T cell repertoires in COVID-19. Per the original data handling: Amplification of reference gene primers was used by the study to estimate nucleated cell counts. Produced via immunoSEQ multiplex PCR; TCRdb's table is partial and in-frame only. That table supplies the V and J calls and clone size; D and trimming were determined from the DNA. Here the sample spans over 150,000 clones, around 85% being singletons. J gave up 4 bases and V 0 bases, and 10 bases lay outside the gene matches. The CDR3 consists of 17 residues. Looked up from germline, CDR1 is MGHRA and CDR2 is YSYEKL. Symptom resolution, clearance, or two negative PCRs marked the recovered donors of Cohort 3.

The chain couples TRBV4-1 to TRBJ2-7; TRBD2 agrees at 9 bases. The TCR was taken from a man aged 35 to 55 who had recovered from COVID-19. The sequenced sample was PBMCs or T cells enriched from blood (not recorded which). CDR3 sequence (DNA): TGCGCCAGCAGCCAAGATGGCCGGGGACTAGCTAAATACGAGCAGTACTTC. Protein product: CASSQDGRGLAKYEQYF.